A single sample gave rise to the 9 T cell receptor beta chains below, sequenced in a study of blood T cell repertoires in COVID-19. Profiling relied on immunoSEQ multiplex PCR, and the TCRdb table lists in-frame clones only, not all of them. The table has 7,900 or so clones, about 80% seen once. Sequencing was performed on peripheral blood. These receptors all stem from a human donor in a cohort sampled during active COVID-19.

V gene TRBV7-3 combines with J gene TRBJ2-1; TRBD1 matches at 8 bases. Per germline, CDR1 SGHTA and CDR2 FQGTGA. This CDR3 is built from 13 residues. V shed 4 bases, J shed 7 bases, and the junction held 3 bases outside the gene matches. CDR3 nucleotides: TGTGCCAGCAGCTCCCAGGGGGCAAATGAGCAGTTCTTC. It specifies CASSSQGANEQFF. The full variable domain, its missing parts supplied by reference TRBV7-3 and TRBJ2-1, is GAGVSQTPSNKVTEKGKYVELRCDPISGHTALYWYRQSLGQGPEFLIYFQGTGAADDSGLPNDRFFAVRPEGSVSTLKIQRTERGDSAVYLCASSSQGANEQFFGPGTRLTVL.

The V and J genes are TRBV5-1 and TRBJ2-1; D is unclear. The CDR3 contains 13 residues. Looked up from germline, CDR1 is SGHRS and CDR2 is YFSETQ. Trimming shortened V by 0 bases and J by 15 bases, and 16 bases separated the two germline ends. For the CDR3, the DNA is TGCGCCAGCAGCTTGGTCGTTAACCAGATACGGTTCTTC. This translates into CASSLVVNQIRFF. The complete variable domain, with remaining parts taken from reference TRBV5-1 and TRBJ2-1, reads KAGVTQTPRYLIKTRGQQVTLSCSPISGHRSVSWYQQTPGQGLQFLFEYFSETQRNKGNFPGRFSGRQFSNSRSEMNVSTLELGDSALYLCASSLVVNQIRFFGPGTRLTVL.

The chain combines TRBV7-3 with TRBJ1-3, with D possibly TRBD1 on 5 matching bases. The CDR3 covers 15 residues. The germline V gene has CDR1 SGHTA and CDR2 FQGTGA. Trimming took off 1 base at V and 4 bases at J, with 11 bases between the two ends. The CDR3 protein is CASSLNQGPGNTIYF. CDR3 sequence (DNA): TGTGCCAGCAGCTTAAATCAGGGTCCGGGAAACACCATATATTTT.

The V gene is TRBV9, the J gene TRBJ2-5; 16 bases match TRBD2. After removal of 0 bases from V and 5 bases from J, the junction contained 1 base not matched to a gene. CDR3 length: 16 residues. CDR1 and CDR2 (germline): SGDLS, YYNGEE. CDR3 sequence reads: CASSVVGLAGGETQYF. DNA for the CDR3: TGTGCCAGCAGCGTAGTGGGACTAGCGGGAGGGGAGACCCAGTACTTC.

This chain links TRBV19 with TRBJ1-2, with D possibly TRBD1 on 6 matching bases. Germline CDR1 reads LNHDA; CDR2 reads SQIVND (reference sequence). The V end lost 7 bases, the J end lost 5 bases, and 17 bases lay between the germline ends. The CDR3 is made up of 14 amino acids. DNA of the CDR3: TGTGCCAGTACCCTGGACAGTTCCTCTTATGGCTACACCTTC. Translation gives CASTLDSSSYGYTF.

This rearrangement joins TRBV2 to TRBJ2-2; 9 bases match TRBD1. The CDR3 loop spans 14 amino acids. The junction had 4 bases not matched to a gene; V was cut back by 6 bases and J by 5 bases. Germline V lookup: CDR1 SNHLY, CDR2 FYNNEI. The CDR3 loop is CASRGQGNTGELFF. CDR3 sequence (DNA): TGTGCCAGCAGGGGACAGGGTAATACCGGGGAGCTGTTTTTT.

The genes are TRBV18 and TRBJ1-1; D perhaps matches TRBD1 (5 bases). V dropped 3 bases and J dropped 5 bases, with 13 bases sitting between them. CDR1 and CDR2 from the germline V gene are KGHSH and LQKENI. The CDR3 covers 14 residues. The CDR3: CASSPAPKGTEAFF. The CDR3 region has the DNA TGTGCCAGCTCACCGGCGCCTAAGGGGACTGAAGCTTTCTTT.

The V gene is TRBV6-2 or TRBV6-3, the J gene TRBJ2-7; D not resolved. The V end was cut by 3 bases, the J end by 6 bases, with 6 bases between. This CDR3 is built from 11 residues. Germline V gene lookup returns CDR1 MNHEY and CDR2 SVGEGT. CDR3 sequence (DNA): TGTGCCAGCAGTTATACATCCGAGCAGTACTTC. This translates into CASSYTSEQYF.

The chain combines TRBV30 with TRBJ1-4; TRBD1 matches at 9 bases. CDR3 length equals 15 residues. The V gene end was trimmed by 2 bases and the J gene end by 7 bases; junction bases not matched to a gene: 8. Germline lookup yields CDR1 GTSNPN and CDR2 SVGIG (reference sequence). CDR3 amino acids: CAWSSPGQGSEKLFF. The CDR3 DNA reads TGTGCCTGGAGTTCGCCGGGACAGGGTAGTGAAAAACTGTTTTTT.